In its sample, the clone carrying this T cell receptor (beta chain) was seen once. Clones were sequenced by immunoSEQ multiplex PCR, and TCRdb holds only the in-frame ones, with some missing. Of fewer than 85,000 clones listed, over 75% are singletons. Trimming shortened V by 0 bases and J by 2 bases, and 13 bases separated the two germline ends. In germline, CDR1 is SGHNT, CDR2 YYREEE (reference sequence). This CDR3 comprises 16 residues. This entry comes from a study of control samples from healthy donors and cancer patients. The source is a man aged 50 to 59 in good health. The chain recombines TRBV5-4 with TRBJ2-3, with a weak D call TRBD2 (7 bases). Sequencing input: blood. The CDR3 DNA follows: TGTGCCAGCAGCTTGGTTGGTGGGGGGGCCACAGATACGCAGTATTTT. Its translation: CASSLVGGGATDTQYF.